Shown below are 32 T cell receptor beta chains from a single sample sequenced in a study of CD8+CD57+ T cells in acquired aplastic anemia. The template for TCR beta VDJ and CDR3 sequence profiling was genomic DNA. Using its own MiXCR run on the reads, TCRdb lists one record per CDR3 protein. The table includes hundreds of thousands of distinct CDR3 sequences, about two thirds detected once. The specimen was sorted CD4+, CD8+, or CD8+CD57+ T cells (not recorded which) from PBMCs. These receptors all come from a human donor in good health, serving as a control.

This clonotype was observed at least ten times. The chain links TRBV6-2 or TRBV6-3 to TRBJ1-1; D might be TRBD1 (6 bases). CDR3 length: 13 residues. With 6 bases removed from V and 11 bases from J, the gap between germline ends came to 19 bases. Germline CDR1 reads MNHEY; CDR2 reads SVGEGT. The CDR3, as DNA: TGTGCCAGCAGATCCGGACAGTCCCGGTCGGCTTTCTTT. This sequence encodes CASRSGQSRSAFF.

This clonotype was observed once. The chain couples TRBV7-2 to TRBJ2-4, with D hard to call. CDR1 is SGHTA and CDR2 is FQGNSA in the germline V gene. Trimming cost V 3 bases and J 11 bases, with 17 bases left between them. The CDR3 consists of 14 residues. The DNA for the CDR3 is TGTGCCAGCAGCTTGGATTGCAGAAATGTCGTTCAGTACTTC. Its protein product is CASSLDCRNVVQYF.

Ten or more counts support this clonotype. The chain carries TRBV20-1 and TRBJ1-2, with TRBD1 matching 7 bases. The CDR3 runs 16 residues. With V trimmed by 3 bases and J by 6 bases, 16 bases remained unmatched. Germline V gives CDR1 DFQATT, CDR2 SNEGSKA (reference sequence). This CDR3 reads CSASRIRQGNMDGYTF. The CDR3 DNA sequence: TGCAGTGCTAGCCGAATTAGACAGGGAAATATGGATGGCTACACCTTC.

The CDR3 region has the DNA TGTGCCAGCAGCTCAAGGCGAACAGGAAGAGGGGAGCAGCACTTT. Encoded protein: CASSSRRTGRGEQHF. The chain is built from TRBV7-2 and TRBJ1-6; possible D gene TRBD1, 5 bases. Trimming stripped 4 bases from V and 19 bases from J, with 26 bases between. Germline V gives CDR1 SGHTA, CDR2 FQGNSA. The CDR3 sequence is 15 residues long. The full variable domain, in which reference TRBV7-2 and TRBJ1-6 provide the parts outside the CDR3, is GAGVSQSPSNKVTEKGKDVELRCDPISGHTALYWYRQSLGQGLEFLIYFQGNSAPDKSGLPSDRFSAERTGGSVSTLTIQRTQQEDSAVYLCASSSRRTGRGEQHFGNGTRLTVT.

The chain links TRBV20-1 to TRBJ1-1, with D tentatively TRBD1 (5 bases). Trimming removed 5 bases at V and 4 bases at J, with 14 bases between. CDR3 length equals 13 residues. Germline CDR1 DFQATT, CDR2 SNEGSKA (reference sequence). The CDR3 DNA follows: TGCAGTGCTTCACGGGCCAGGGCCACTGAAGCTTTCTTT. Encoded protein: CSASRARATEAFF.

This clonotype was seen once. The chain recombines TRBV7-8 with TRBJ2-7; D gene uncertain. The CDR3 contains 13 residues. The germline CDR1 and CDR2 sequences are SGHVS and FQNEAQ. V lost 1 base, J lost 4 bases, and 8 bases lay in between. CDR3 nucleotides: TGTGCCAGCAGCTTAGGGATCTCATACGAGCAGTACTTC. This translates into CASSLGISYEQYF.

The genes are TRBV7-2 and TRBJ2-1, with D possibly called TRBD1 or TRBD2 (5 bases each). CDR1 is SGHTA, CDR2 FQGNSA, per germline. Trimming removed 6 bases from V and 5 bases from J, with 23 bases in between. The CDR3 extends over 17 amino acids. The DNA for the CDR3 is TGTGCCAGCAGTCTTGATTTTTGGGACCTGGGAAACAATGAGCAGTTCTTC. This translates into CASSLDFWDLGNNEQFF.

As for this clonotype: Germline is not matched at one junction end, which may reflect a read error. This chain uses TRBV7-3 with TRBJ2-5; the match to TRBD2 covers 7 bases. CDR1 and CDR2 from the germline V gene are SGHTA and FQGTGA. This CDR3 is built from 16 residues. The CDR3 nucleotides read TGTGCCAGCAGCGTAACGGTCGGCGGGGGTTACGGTGCGCAGTACTTC. Encoded protein: CASSVTVGGGYGAQYF.

The V and J genes are TRBV7-2 and TRBJ2-3, with D perhaps TRBD2 (6 bases). V dropped 6 bases and J dropped 12 bases, with 28 bases sitting between them. Germline CDR1 is SGHTA and CDR2 is FQGNSA. The CDR3 loop spans 16 amino acids. Written as DNA, the CDR3 is TGTGCCAGCAGTCTCGGCGGGGCGGGCACTGAAGCTTTCCAGTATTTT. Translating it yields CASSLGGAGTEAFQYF.

With regard to this clonotype: At one end the junction does not follow the germline gene, possibly because of a read error. This chain joins TRBV9 and TRBJ1-1; perhaps TRBD1 as D (5 bases). Germline lookup yields CDR1 SGDLS and CDR2 YYNGEE. This CDR3 has 13 amino acids. The chain's CDR3 is CASSVTTDNTASF. CDR3 coding DNA: TGTGCCAGCAGCGTAACGACAGACAACACAGCATCCTTT.

The chain couples TRBV2 to TRBJ2-7, with 8 bases fitting TRBD2. The germline V gene encodes CDR1 SNHLY and CDR2 FYNNEI. The length of the CDR3 is 13 residues. Here the CDR3 reads CAIAGGSLYEQYF. CDR3 DNA sequence: TGTGCTATTGCGGGGGGCTCACTCTACGAGCAGTACTTC.

The chain links TRBV20-1 to TRBJ2-3, with D uncertain. Germline CDR1 and CDR2: DFQATT and SNEGSKA (reference sequence). The ends were cut back, 3 bases at V and 1 base at J, with 5 bases in the middle. The CDR3 covers 12 residues. CDR3 nucleotides: TGCAGTGCTAGTATGGGCACAGATACGCAGTATTTT. It encodes CSASMGTDTQYF.

This clonotype has only one observation. The chain links TRBV7-2 to TRBJ1-1; D is undetermined. V lost 4 bases to trimming and J lost 5 bases, with 14 bases between them. Germline CDR1 SGHTA, CDR2 FQGNSA. The CDR3 loop spans 14 amino acids. The CDR3 is CASSSGLLETEAFF. The CDR3 DNA reads as TGTGCCAGCAGCTCAGGACTTTTGGAGACTGAAGCTTTCTTT.

Worth noting for this clonotype: Without the conserved terminal phenylalanine or tryptophan, this CDR3 likely stems from a read error. The DNA is left out, because the CDR3 cannot be placed on it with certainty; the CDR3 is given as TCRdb lists it. This rearrangement joins TRBV7-2 to TRBJ1-2. CDR1 and CDR2 from the germline V gene are SGHTA and FQGNSA. Including both end residues, the CDR3 is 11 amino acids long. The CDR3 sequence: CASSANRVYST.

V gene TRBV20-1 combines with J gene TRBJ1-2; no clear D. The germline CDR1 and CDR2 sequences are DFQATT and SNEGSKA (reference sequence). This CDR3 contains 15 residues. Trimming left V 0 bases short and J 0 bases short, with 11 bases between. The CDR3 reads CSARDQARSNYGYTF. CDR3 DNA: TGCAGTGCTAGAGATCAGGCGCGATCTAACTATGGCTACACCTTC.

In regard to this clonotype: The junction does not match germline at one end; this may be a read error. V usage is TRBV7-2 and J usage is TRBJ2-7; D might be TRBD1 (5 bases). CDR1 SGHTA and CDR2 FQGNSA come from the germline V gene. This CDR3 spans 14 amino acids. The CDR3 DNA is TGTGCCAGCAGCAACGCGCAGGGCTCCGATGAAAAGTTCTTC. Translated, it gives CASSNAQGSDEKFF.

The chain employs TRBV9 and TRBJ2-7; perhaps D is TRBD1 or TRBD2 (5 bases each). The CDR3 runs to 15 residues. The germline V gene has CDR1 SGDLS and CDR2 YYNGEE. V was clipped by 0 bases and J by 1 base, with 11 bases between them. CDR3: CASSVDEGISYEQYF. The CDR3 DNA reads TGTGCCAGCAGCGTAGACGAGGGGATATCCTACGAGCAGTACTTC. Full variable domain (remainder filled in from reference TRBV9 and TRBJ2-7): DSGVTQTPKHLITATGQRVTLRCSPRSGDLSVYWYQQSLDQGLQFLIQYYNGEERAKGNILERFSAQQFPDLHSELNLSSLELGDSALYFCASSVDEGISYEQYFGPGTRLTVT.

The J gene is TRBJ2-7, the V gene TRBV7-2, with D possibly TRBD2 on 5 matching bases. The V gene's germline CDR1 is SGHTA and CDR2 FQGNSA. Trimming took 2 bases from V and 5 from J, leaving 7 bases between them. CDR3 length equals 12 residues. The CDR3: CASSLFGDEQYF. As DNA, the CDR3 is TGTGCCAGCAGCTTATTCGGGGACGAGCAGTACTTC.

CDR3 residues: CASSLGSSVNEQFF. Written as DNA, the CDR3 is TGTGCCAGCAGCTTAGGGTCTAGCGTCAATGAGCAGTTCTTC. This chain links TRBV7-6 with TRBJ2-1; possibly TRBD2 for D (6 bases). The CDR3 covers 14 residues. Per the germline V gene, CDR1 is SGHVS and CDR2 is FNYEAQ. The V gene lost 1 base and the J gene lost 6 bases, with 10 bases spanning the gap.

CDR3 amino acids: CSARKEQGTYGYTF. The DNA for the CDR3 is TGCAGTGCTAGAAAAGAACAGGGCACTTATGGCTACACCTTC. The genes are TRBV20-1 and TRBJ1-2, with TRBD1 as a possible D gene (6 bases). V lost 2 bases, J lost 5 bases, and 15 bases lay in between. Germline lookup yields CDR1 DFQATT and CDR2 SNEGSKA (reference sequence). The CDR3 loop spans 14 amino acids.

In this sample, this clonotype turned up a few times. The V and J genes are TRBV19 and TRBJ2-1; D is unresolved. This CDR3 contains 15 residues. V lost 5 bases and J lost 2, with 13 bases in between. CDR1 is LNHDA, CDR2 SQIVND, per germline (reference sequence). The CDR3 DNA is TGTGCCAGTAGTCCTCCGGGTTACACCTACAATGAGCAGTTCTTC. As protein: CASSPPGYTYNEQFF.

This clonotype was seen just once. The gene calls are TRBV12-5 and TRBJ1-5, with D perhaps matching TRBD1 (5 bases). The CDR3 sequence is 14 residues long. The germline CDR1 and CDR2 sequences are LGHNT and FRNRAP. V dropped 2 bases and J dropped 5 bases, with 10 bases sitting between them. CDR3 nucleotides: TGTGCTAGTGGTTTGCAGGGAACGGATCAGCCCCAGCATTTT. Protein sequence: CASGLQGTDQPQHF.

This chain connects TRBV6-1 to TRBJ1-3; D gene ambiguous. Germline V gives CDR1 MNHNS, CDR2 SASEGT. The CDR3 is made up of 15 amino acids. V shed 6 bases and J shed 0 bases, with 12 bases lying between them. CDR3 in DNA: TGTGCCAGCAGGGAATGCAGAACCTCTGGAAACACCATATATTTT. This gives the protein CASRECRTSGNTIYF.

With respect to this clonotype: Sequence at one end of the junction differs from germline and may be a read error. The rearrangement joins TRBV2 to TRBJ1-2; D perhaps matches TRBD1 (5 bases). Germline V gene sequence: CDR1 SNHLY, CDR2 FYNNEI. The CDR3 is 15 amino acids. The CDR3 reads CAISLIMLRGNDYTF. CDR3 DNA: TGTGCCATCAGTTTAATAATGCTACGGGGGAATGACTACACCTTC.

In this sample, this clonotype turned up many times. V gene TRBV27 combines with J gene TRBJ2-3, with a possible D match to TRBD1 (6 bases). The CDR3 spans 12 residues. The V end lost 6 bases, the J end lost 9 bases, and 13 bases lay between the germline ends. The V gene's germline CDR1 is MNHEY and CDR2 SMNVEV (reference sequence). This chain's CDR3 is CASRGAGKTQYF. In DNA, the CDR3 is TGTGCCAGCAGGGGGGCAGGGAAAACGCAGTATTTT.

The count of this clonotype is one. This chain joins TRBV2 and TRBJ2-3; 7 bases fit TRBD1. The J call may be faulty, since TRBJ1-5 better matches the DNA end. Per the germline V gene, CDR1 is SNHLY and CDR2 is FYNNEI. This CDR3 is 15 amino acids long. The CDR3 sequence: CASSEERGRNQPQHF. The CDR3, as DNA: TGTGCCAGCAGTGAAGAAAGGGGGCGGAATCAGCCCCAGCATTTT.

The chain uses TRBV7-3 and TRBJ1-2; D is undetermined. V gave up 6 bases and J gave up 10 bases, with 15 bases separating them. From germline, CDR1 is SGHTA and CDR2 FQGTGA. CDR3 length: 12 residues. The CDR3 loop reads CASSEIGPPYTF. The DNA for the CDR3 is TGTGCCAGCAGTGAAATTGGACCCCCCTACACCTTC.

This clonotype has just one count. The junction departs from the called germline gene at one end, perhaps through a read error. The chain links TRBV7-3 to TRBJ2-3; D uncertain. The CDR3 is 14 residues long. Germline V gene data show CDR1 as SGHTA and CDR2 as FQGTGA. The CDR3 here is CASSPVTQETQYFF. The CDR3 bases are TGTGCCAGCAGCCCGGTCACACAAGAGACCCAGTACTTCTTT.

In the case of this clonotype: The junction and the germline gene differ at one end; a read error may be behind it. The chain has TRBV7-2 and TRBJ2-1; 7 bases map to TRBD1. CDR1 SGHTA and CDR2 FQGNSA come from the germline V gene. The CDR3 sequence is 12 residues long. The CDR3 loop reads CASTTGPNEECF. The DNA of the CDR3 is TGTGCCAGCACGACAGGGCCTAATGAGGAGTGCTTC.

The count of this clonotype is one. V is TRBV7-2 and J is TRBJ1-6; D gene ambiguous. Germline CDR1 SGHTA, CDR2 FQGNSA. The CDR3 is 15 residues long. The V and J ends lost 5 bases and 10 bases respectively, with 18 bases between them. The DNA for the CDR3 is TGTGCCAGCAGCACCATGCAGGTTGAGAACTCACCCCTCCACTTT. Its protein product is CASSTMQVENSPLHF.

This clonotype has just a few counts. This rearrangement joins TRBV20-1 to TRBJ1-3; 9 nucleotides line up with TRBD1. The V gene's germline CDR1 is DFQATT and CDR2 SNEGSKA (reference sequence). The CDR3 is 16 residues long. Losses at the gene ends were 2 bases for V and 8 bases for J; bases not matched to a gene: 13. The CDR3 sequence is CSARPSGTGMGDTIYF. The CDR3 DNA reads as TGCAGTGCTAGACCCAGCGGGACAGGGATGGGAGACACCATATATTTT.

This clonotype has a single count. The chain combines TRBV5-1 with TRBJ2-3; 10 nucleotides match TRBD1. Germline-derived CDR1 and CDR2 are SGHRS and YFSETQ. This CDR3 region has 15 residues. V lost 5 bases and J lost 5; bases outside the gene matches: 8. CDR3 DNA: TGCGCCAGCAGATCTGGACAGGGGGTTCGAGATACGCAGTATTTT. It is translated as CASRSGQGVRDTQYF.